This entry describes one T cell receptor beta chain. Its antigen is not known. This CDR3 is built from 16 residues. Trimming removed 4 bases from V and 4 bases from J, with 17 bases in between. The germline gives CDR1 SGHKS, CDR2 YYEKEE (reference sequence). Each CDR3 protein is one row after TCRdb ran MiXCR on the 5' RACE reads. The sample lists about 44,000 distinct CDR3 sequences, 5.5% to 8.5% seen once, with roughly 0.79% in the top ten. This specimen comes from a study of T-cell memory formation after mild COVID-19. The wider study: The two donors had largely donor-specific TCR clusters. Study conclusions and caveats: That cross-reactive memory joined was suggested by some responding clones appearing in pre-infection memory.

The specimen sequenced was PBMCs or a T cell subset sorted from them (not recorded which). The J gene is TRBJ1-4, the V gene TRBV5-5; D possibly corresponds to TRBD1 (5 bases). This clonotype was obtained from an adult who had mild COVID-19 (a few samples of this study predate the infection). Cell type and time point are not known. The CDR3 loop reads CASSRGSSRGNEKLFF. The CDR3 DNA is TGTGCCAGCAGCCGCGGGTCGTCGAGGGGTAATGAAAAACTGTTTTTT.